This T cell receptor beta chain was found in a study of T cells in Graves' hyperthyroidism and ophthalmopathy (dated by TCRdb to about 2019). At the level of the whole study: Peripheral blood samples were taken at the time of initial diagnosis, prior to any treatment. TCR V-J signatures able to tell the groups apart were searched for in a discovery cohort of 95 or so patients, of whom under 45 had Graves' ophthalmopathy and around 57 had stable Graves' hyperthyroidism. After blood sampling, hyperthyroidism patients were treated with methimazole at a starting dose of 30 mg daily, and ophthalmopathy patients were treated with high-dose intravenous methylprednisolone. According to the paper, TCR Vbeta CDR3 sequencing was carried out on over 130 peripheral blood samples, which came from more than 40 ophthalmopathy, fewer than 80 hyperthyroidism and 17 progressor patients. The roughly 91 discovery patients were randomly split 7:3 into training and test sets. Prospective prediction of ophthalmopathy was tested in an independent validation cohort of approximately 19 hyperthyroidism patients and 17 patients who later progressed to ophthalmopathy. The study also compared thyroid tissue and blood T-cell repertoires from about six Graves' hyperthyroidism patients. The paper's findings and limits, for the study overall: Blood samples also contained most of the expanded thyroid clonotypes (frequency above 0.001), which suggests that blood repertoires may reflect thyroid immune responses. Sample size was not statistically predetermined, and investigators were not blinded to group allocation. A model built on a 13 V-J signature distinguished ophthalmopathy from stable hyperthyroidism, reaching about 88% sensitivity and 81% to 83% specificity in cross-validation and 80%/75% in testing. In validation, the model predicted progression to ophthalmopathy a median of about 6.8 months before onset, with 65% to 71% sensitivity and roughly 77% specificity.

The germline V gene (reference sequence) yields LNHDA for CDR1 and SQIVND for CDR2. The V end gives up 5 bases and the J end 2 bases, leaving 5 bases in the junction not matched to a gene. The CDR3 measures 15 amino acids from cysteine to phenylalanine. Of the read, only the CDR3 DNA is kept; its 45 bases are in frame from base 1. The TCR beta CDR3 regions were amplified from RNA transcripts. A first-round RT-PCR of the TCR CDR3 used the HTBI primer set with the Qiagen OneStep RT-PCR kit. Libraries were constructed in a second round of multiplex PCR, after which size selection and purification were performed. Libraries were sequenced paired-end with 100 bp reads on an Illumina HiSeq2000. The original pipeline was this. SOAPnuke was used to process the raw data, with reads discarded if the reads contained adapters or uncalled bases, had a mean Phred below 15, or lacked an exact constant-primer or identifier match. High-quality paired reads were merged using COPE v1.2.5, and each unique nucleotide sequence was defined as a clonotype. MiTCR v1.1 was used to align clonotypes to the IMGT TRBV, TRBD and TRBJ reference segments. Only V-J combinations with frequency above 0.0001, covering approximately 99% of repertoires, were analysed. The TCS score was defined as the ratio of F50 (clonal expansion) to E x V (chaos), calculated using BLOSUM62-based TCRdist between CDR3 peptides within each V-J. Welch's t-statistics and random forest reduced around 550 V-J features to around 14, which were used in a naive Bayes classifier (R e1071). The similarity between thyroid and blood repertoires was quantified using the Morisita-Horn index. TCRdb passed the public sequencing reads through fastp at Q25 and MiXCR, retaining productive beta sequences. A single entry per CDR3 protein holds the most common genes and DNA from its merged rows. The V and J calls shown here were made by TCRdb, not taken from the authors' results. In all, the sample holds around 700,000 distinct CDR3 sequences, and 35% of those were seen once. Jointly, the top ten make up about a third of the sample.

This clonotype was seen repeatedly, ten times or more. The specificity of this receptor is unknown. The input lacks base qualities; no much larger clone sits a single base away. Stable Graves' hyperthyroidism was defined as no progression to ophthalmopathy during 18 months of follow-up. Hyperthyroidism patients were newly diagnosed, with disease duration under 2 months, and aged 18 to 65 years. Exclusion was applied to patients with uncontrolled infections, other autoimmune diseases, pregnancy or lactation. Diagnoses relied on clinical symptoms, serum thyroxine and TRAb, thyroid ultrasound and orbital computed tomography. PBMCs were separated from roughly 9.3 ml of fresh peripheral blood using Ficoll-Paque density gradient centrifugation. Total RNA was extracted using Trizol reagent, and RNA quality was assessed on an Agilent 2100 Bioanalyzer.

The receptor was isolated from a woman aged 40 to 49 with Graves' hyperthyroidism. The material sequenced was blood. This receptor chain uses TRBV19 and TRBJ2-5; TRBD2 fits 10 bases in the junction. In nucleotides, the sequence is TGTGCCAGTAGTGCGGTAGCGGGGGGACAAGAGACCCAGTACTTC. Its protein is CASSAVAGGQETQYF. When the CDR3 is completed using the reference TRBV19 and TRBJ2-5 genes on either side, the full variable domain is DGGITQSPKYLFRKEGQNVTLSCEQNLNHDAMYWYRQDPGQGLRLIYYSQIVNDFQKGDIAEGYSVSREKKESFPLTVTSAQKNPTAFYLCASSAVAGGQETQYFGPGTRLLVL.